This TCR beta chain was captured by sequencing in a study of cytomegalovirus exposure and HLA in healthy donors. The data were produced by immunoSEQ multiplex PCR, yet TCRdb's version contains in-frame clones alone and is incomplete. The top ten hold about 1.2% of the sample, which has about 350,000 clones, roughly nine tenths seen once. Per the germline V gene, CDR1 is SGHNT and CDR2 is YENEEA. V was cut by 0 bases and J by 2 bases, with 15 bases left in between. The CDR3 sequence is 17 residues long. The chain joins TRBV11-3 to TRBJ2-3; possibly TRBD1 for D (6 bases). This receptor was identified in a woman in her twenties or thirties in good health and CMV-seropositive. The source material was PBMCs. The CDR3 nucleotides read TGTGCCAGCAGCTTAGATTCGGGGACACCATACACAGATACGCAGTATTTT. As protein: CASSLDSGTPYTDTQYF. The full variable domain, in which reference TRBV11-3 and TRBJ2-3 provide the parts outside the CDR3, is EAGVVQSPRYKIIEKKQPVAFWCNPISGHNTLYWYLQNLGQGPELLIRYENEEAVDDSQLPKDRFSAERLKGVDSTLKIQPAELGDSAVYLCASSLDSGTPYTDTQYFGPGTRLTVL.